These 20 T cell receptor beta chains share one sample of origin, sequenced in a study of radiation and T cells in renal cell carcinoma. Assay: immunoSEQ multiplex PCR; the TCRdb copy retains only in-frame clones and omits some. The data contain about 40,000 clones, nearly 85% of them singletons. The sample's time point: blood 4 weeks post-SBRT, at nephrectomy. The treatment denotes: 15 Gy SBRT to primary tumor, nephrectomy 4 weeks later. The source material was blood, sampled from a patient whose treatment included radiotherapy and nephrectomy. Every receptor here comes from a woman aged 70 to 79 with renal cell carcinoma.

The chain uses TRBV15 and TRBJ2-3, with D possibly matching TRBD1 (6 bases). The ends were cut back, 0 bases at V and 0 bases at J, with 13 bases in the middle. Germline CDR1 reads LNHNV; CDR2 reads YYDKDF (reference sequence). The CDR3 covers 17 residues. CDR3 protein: CATSRDLRQASTDTQYF. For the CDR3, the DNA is TGTGCCACCAGCAGAGATCTAAGACAGGCTAGCACAGATACGCAGTATTTT.

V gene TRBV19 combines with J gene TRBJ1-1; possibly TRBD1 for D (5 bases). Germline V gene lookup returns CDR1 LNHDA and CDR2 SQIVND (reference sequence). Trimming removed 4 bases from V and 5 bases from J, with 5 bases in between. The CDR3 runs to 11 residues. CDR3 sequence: CASSTGTEAFF. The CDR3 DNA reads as TGTGCCAGTAGTACAGGGACTGAAGCTTTCTTT.

The CDR3 nucleotides are TGTGCCAGCAGCTTGAAAGGGATGCAGACCCAGTACTTC. Translation: CASSLKGMQTQYF. The rearrangement links TRBV5-4 to TRBJ2-5; D gene unclear. Germline V gives CDR1 SGHNT, CDR2 YYREEE (reference sequence). CDR3 length equals 13 residues. Trimming removed 1 base from V and 6 bases from J, with 10 bases in between. Supplemented by reference TRBV5-4 and TRBJ2-5, the full variable domain reads ETGVTQSPTHLIKTRGQQVTLRCSSQSGHNTVSWYQQALGQGPQFIFQYYREEENGRGNFPPRFSGLQFPNYSSELNVNALELDDSALYLCASSLKGMQTQYFGPGTRLLVL.

CDR3 amino acids: CASSPPGLAGYNEQFF. The CDR3 DNA reads as TGTGCCAGCAGCCCTCCGGGACTAGCGGGATACAATGAGCAGTTCTTC. The gene calls are TRBV13 and TRBJ2-1; 13 bases match TRBD2. Germline V lookup: CDR1 PRHDT, CDR2 FYEKMQ (reference sequence). The CDR3 contains 16 residues. Trimming at V came to 5 bases and at J to 4 bases, leaving 5 bases not matched to a gene.

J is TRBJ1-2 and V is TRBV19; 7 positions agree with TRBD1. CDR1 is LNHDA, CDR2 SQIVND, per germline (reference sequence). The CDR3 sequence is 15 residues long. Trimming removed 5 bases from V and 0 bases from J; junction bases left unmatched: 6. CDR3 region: CASSPSGGTNYGYTF. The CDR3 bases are TGTGCCAGTAGTCCCTCAGGGGGAACTAACTATGGCTACACCTTC.

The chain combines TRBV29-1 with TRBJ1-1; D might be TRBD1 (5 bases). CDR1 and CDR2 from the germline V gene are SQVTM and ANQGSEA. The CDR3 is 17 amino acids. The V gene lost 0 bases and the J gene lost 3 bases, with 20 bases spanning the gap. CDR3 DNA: TGCAGCGTTGAAGATCTTCTCAGCGGGGCCGGGGACACTGAAGCTTTCTTT. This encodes CSVEDLLSGAGDTEAFF.

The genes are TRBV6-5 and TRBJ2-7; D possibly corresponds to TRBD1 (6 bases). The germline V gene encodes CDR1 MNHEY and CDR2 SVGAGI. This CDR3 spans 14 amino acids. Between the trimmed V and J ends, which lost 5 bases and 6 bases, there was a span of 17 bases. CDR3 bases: TGTGCCAGCAGTCTGGGGGCACTGGCTGGCGAGCAGTACTTC. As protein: CASSLGALAGEQYF.

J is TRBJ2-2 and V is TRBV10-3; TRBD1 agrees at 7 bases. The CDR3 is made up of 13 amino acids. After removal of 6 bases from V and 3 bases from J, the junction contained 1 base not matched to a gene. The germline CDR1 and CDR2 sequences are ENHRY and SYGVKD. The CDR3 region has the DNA TGTGCCATCAGCGGGACAGACACCGGGGAGCTGTTTTTT. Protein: CAISGTDTGELFF.

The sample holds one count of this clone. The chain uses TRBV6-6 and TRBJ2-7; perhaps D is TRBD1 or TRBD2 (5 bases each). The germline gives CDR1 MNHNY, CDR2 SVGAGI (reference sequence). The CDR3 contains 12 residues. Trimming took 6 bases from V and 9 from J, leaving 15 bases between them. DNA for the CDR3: TGTGCCAGCAGATCGGGGCAGAGCGTGCAGTACTTC. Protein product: CASRSGQSVQYF.

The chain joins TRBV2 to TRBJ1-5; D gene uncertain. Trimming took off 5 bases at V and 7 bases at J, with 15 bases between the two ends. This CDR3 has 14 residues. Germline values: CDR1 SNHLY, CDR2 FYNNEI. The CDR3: CASSPLSPPQPQHF. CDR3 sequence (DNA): TGTGCCAGCAGTCCTCTGTCCCCGCCCCAGCCCCAGCATTTT. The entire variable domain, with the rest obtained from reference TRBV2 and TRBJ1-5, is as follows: EPEVTQTPSHQVTQMGQEVILRCVPISNHLYFYWYRQILGQKVEFLVSFYNNEISEKSEIFDDQFSVERPDGSNFTLKIRSTKLEDSAMYFCASSPLSPPQPQHFGDGTRLSIL.

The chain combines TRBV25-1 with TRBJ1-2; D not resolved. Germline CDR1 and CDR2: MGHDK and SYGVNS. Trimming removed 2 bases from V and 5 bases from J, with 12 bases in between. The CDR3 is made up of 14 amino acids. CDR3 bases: TGTGCCAGCAGTGAAGGGAGTGGGAATTATGGCTACACCTTC. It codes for CASSEGSGNYGYTF.

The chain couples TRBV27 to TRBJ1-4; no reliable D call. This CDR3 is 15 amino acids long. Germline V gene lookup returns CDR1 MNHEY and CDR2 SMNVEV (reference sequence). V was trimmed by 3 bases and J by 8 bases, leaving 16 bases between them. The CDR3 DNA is TGTGCCAGCAGTTTTTCCATTGGGAGTGGGGAAAAACTGTTTTTT. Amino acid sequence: CASSFSIGSGEKLFF.

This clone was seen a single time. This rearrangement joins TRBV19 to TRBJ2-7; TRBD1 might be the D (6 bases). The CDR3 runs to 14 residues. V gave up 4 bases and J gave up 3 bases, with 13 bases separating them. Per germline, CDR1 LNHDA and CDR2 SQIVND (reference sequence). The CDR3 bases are TGTGCCAGTAGTAGGGGGCTTGAGGGCTACGAGCAGTACTTC. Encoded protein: CASSRGLEGYEQYF.

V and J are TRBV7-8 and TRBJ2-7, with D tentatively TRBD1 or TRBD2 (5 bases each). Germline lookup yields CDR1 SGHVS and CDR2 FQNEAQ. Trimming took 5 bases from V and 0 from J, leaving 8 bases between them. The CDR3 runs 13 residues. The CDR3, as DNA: TGTGCCAGCAGCCAGGGACGCTCCTACGAGCAGTACTTC. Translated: CASSQGRSYEQYF.

The CDR3 region is CASSQRDRGYNEQFF. The CDR3 DNA sequence: TGTGCCAGCAGTCAAAGGGACAGGGGCTACAATGAGCAGTTCTTC. This chain uses TRBV27 with TRBJ2-1, with 10 positions matching TRBD1. Germline V gene lookup returns CDR1 MNHEY and CDR2 SMNVEV (reference sequence). The V segment lost 5 bases and the J segment 3 bases; nucleotides outside the gene matches: 4. The CDR3 covers 15 residues.

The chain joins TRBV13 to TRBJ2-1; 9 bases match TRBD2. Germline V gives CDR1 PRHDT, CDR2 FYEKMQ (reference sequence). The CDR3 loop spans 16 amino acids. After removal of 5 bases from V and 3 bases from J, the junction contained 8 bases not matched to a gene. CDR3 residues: CASSHLAGAGYNEQFF. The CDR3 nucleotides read TGTGCCAGCAGCCATTTAGCGGGGGCTGGCTACAATGAGCAGTTCTTC.

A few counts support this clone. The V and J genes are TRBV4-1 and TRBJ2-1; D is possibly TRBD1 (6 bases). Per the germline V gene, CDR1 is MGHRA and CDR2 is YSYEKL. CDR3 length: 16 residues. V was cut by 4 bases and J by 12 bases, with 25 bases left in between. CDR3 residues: CASSPSGADPSTGQFF. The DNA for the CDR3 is TGCGCCAGCAGCCCCTCAGGGGCGGACCCCTCCACGGGGCAGTTCTTC.

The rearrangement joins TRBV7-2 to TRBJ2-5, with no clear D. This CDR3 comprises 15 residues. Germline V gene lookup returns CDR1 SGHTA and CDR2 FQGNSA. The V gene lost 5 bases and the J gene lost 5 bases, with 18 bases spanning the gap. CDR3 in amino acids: CASSGGGIVVETQYF. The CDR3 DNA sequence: TGTGCCAGCAGCGGTGGTGGAATCGTCGTGGAGACCCAGTACTTC.

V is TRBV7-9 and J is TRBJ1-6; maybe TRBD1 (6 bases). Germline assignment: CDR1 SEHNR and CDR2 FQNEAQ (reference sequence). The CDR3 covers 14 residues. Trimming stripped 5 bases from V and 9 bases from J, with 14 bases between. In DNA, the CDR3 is TGTGCCAGCAGCCCGGACAGAGAGGCTTCACCCCTCCACTTT. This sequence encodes CASSPDREASPLHF.

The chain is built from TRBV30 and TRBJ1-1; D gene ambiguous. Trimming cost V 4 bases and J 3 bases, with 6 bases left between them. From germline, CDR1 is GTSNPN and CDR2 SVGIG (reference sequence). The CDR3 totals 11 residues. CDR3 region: CAWTGYTEAFF. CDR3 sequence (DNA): TGTGCCTGGACCGGGTACACTGAAGCTTTCTTT.